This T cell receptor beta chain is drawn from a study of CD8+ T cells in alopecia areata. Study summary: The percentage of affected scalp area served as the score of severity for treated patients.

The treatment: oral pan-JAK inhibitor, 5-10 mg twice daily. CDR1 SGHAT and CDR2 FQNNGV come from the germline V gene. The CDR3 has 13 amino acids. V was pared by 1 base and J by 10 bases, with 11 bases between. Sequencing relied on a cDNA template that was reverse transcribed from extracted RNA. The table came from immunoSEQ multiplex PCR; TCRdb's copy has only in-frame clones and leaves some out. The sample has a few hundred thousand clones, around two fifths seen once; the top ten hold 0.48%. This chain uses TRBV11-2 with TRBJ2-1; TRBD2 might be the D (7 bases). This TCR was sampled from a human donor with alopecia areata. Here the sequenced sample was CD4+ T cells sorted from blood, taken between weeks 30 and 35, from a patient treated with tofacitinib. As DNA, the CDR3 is TGTGCCAGCAGCTTAGGCGGGGGCAAGGAGCAGTTCTTC. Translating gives CASSLGGGKEQFF.